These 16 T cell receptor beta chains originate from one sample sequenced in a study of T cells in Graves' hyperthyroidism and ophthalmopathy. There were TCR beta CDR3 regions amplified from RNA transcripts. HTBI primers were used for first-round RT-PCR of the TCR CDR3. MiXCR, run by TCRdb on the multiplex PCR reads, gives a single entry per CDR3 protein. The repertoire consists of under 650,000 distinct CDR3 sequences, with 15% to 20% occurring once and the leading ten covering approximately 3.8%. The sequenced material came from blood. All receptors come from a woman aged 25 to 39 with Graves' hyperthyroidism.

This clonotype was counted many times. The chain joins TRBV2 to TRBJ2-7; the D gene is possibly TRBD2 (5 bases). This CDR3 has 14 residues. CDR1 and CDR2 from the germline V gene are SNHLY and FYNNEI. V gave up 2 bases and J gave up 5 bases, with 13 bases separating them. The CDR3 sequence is CASSESWLEDEQYF. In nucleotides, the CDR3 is TGTGCCAGCAGTGAATCGTGGTTGGAGGACGAGCAGTACTTC.

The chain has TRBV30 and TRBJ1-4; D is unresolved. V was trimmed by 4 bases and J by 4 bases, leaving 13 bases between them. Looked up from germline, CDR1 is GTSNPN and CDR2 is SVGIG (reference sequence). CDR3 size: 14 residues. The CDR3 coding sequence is TGTGCCTGGAATAGAGACTTTTATAATGAAAAACTGTTTTTT. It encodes CAWNRDFYNEKLFF. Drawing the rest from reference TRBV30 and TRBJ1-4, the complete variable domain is SQTIHQWPATLVQPVGSPLSLECTVEGTSNPNLYWYRQAAGRGLQLLFYSVGIGQISSEVPQNLSASRPQDRQFILSSKKLLLSDSGFYLCAWNRDFYNEKLFFGSGTQLSVL.

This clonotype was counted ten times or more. Here the CDR3 DNA reads TGCAGTGCTGCCACTAGCGGATCCTACAATGAGCAGTTCTTC. Amino acid sequence: CSAATSGSYNEQFF. The chain combines TRBV20-1 with TRBJ2-1, with 8 positions matching TRBD2. There are 14 residues in the CDR3. The V gene end was trimmed by 5 bases and the J gene end by 1 base; junction bases not matched to a gene: 4. Germline V CDR1 and CDR2: DFQATT, SNEGSKA (reference sequence).

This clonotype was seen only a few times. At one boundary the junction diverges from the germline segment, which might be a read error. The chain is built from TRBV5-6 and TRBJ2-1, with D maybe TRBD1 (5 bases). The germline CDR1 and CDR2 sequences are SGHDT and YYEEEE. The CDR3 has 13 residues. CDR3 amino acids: CVSAGFSYNEQFF. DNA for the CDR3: TGTGTCAGCGCAGGGTTTTCCTACAATGAGCAGTTCTTC.

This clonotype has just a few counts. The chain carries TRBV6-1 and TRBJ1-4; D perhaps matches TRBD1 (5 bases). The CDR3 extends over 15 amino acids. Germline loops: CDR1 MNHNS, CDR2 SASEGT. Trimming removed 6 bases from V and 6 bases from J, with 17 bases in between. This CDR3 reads CASRFRQREYEKLFF. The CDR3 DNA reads TGTGCCAGCAGGTTTAGACAGCGGGAATATGAAAAACTGTTTTTT.

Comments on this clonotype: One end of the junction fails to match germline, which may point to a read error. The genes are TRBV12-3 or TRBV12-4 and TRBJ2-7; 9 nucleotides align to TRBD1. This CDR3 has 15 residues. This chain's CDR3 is CASSPRGQGDYEQYF. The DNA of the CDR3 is TGCGCCAGCAGCCCCAGGGGACAGGGAGACTACGAGCAGTACTTC.

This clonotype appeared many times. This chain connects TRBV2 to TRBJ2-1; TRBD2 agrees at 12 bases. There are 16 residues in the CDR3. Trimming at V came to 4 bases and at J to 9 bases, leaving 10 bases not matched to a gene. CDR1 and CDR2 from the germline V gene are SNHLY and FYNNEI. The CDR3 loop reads CASSVPRTSGTGEQFF. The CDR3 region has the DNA TGTGCCAGCAGTGTGCCCCGGACTAGCGGGACTGGTGAGCAGTTCTTC.

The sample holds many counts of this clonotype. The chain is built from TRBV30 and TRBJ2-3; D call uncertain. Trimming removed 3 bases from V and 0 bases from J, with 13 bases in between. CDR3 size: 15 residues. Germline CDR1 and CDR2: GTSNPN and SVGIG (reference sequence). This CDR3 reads CAWSGVRPSTDTQYF. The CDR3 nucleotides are TGTGCCTGGAGCGGAGTACGGCCAAGCACAGATACGCAGTATTTT. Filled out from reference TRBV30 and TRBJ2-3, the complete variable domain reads SQTIHQWPATLVQPVGSPLSLECTVEGTSNPNLYWYRQAAGRGLQLLFYSVGIGQISSEVPQNLSASRPQDRQFILSSKKLLLSDSGFYLCAWSGVRPSTDTQYFGPGTRLTVL.

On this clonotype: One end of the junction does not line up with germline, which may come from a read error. In DNA, the CDR3 is TGCGCCAGCAGCCAAGATACCGGGACAGGGCTACCCGGCACTGAAGCTTTCTTT. It specifies CASSQDTGTGLPGTEAFF. The V call is TRBV7-2, the J call TRBJ1-1; 9 bases line up with TRBD1. Germline V gene lookup returns CDR1 SGHTA and CDR2 FQGNSA. The CDR3 spans 18 residues.

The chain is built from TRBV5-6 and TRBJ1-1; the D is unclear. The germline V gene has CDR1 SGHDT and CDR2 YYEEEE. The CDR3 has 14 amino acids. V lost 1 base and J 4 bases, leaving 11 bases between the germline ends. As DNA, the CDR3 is TGTGCCAGCAGCTTGAAACAGTCTACCACTGAAGCTTTCTTT. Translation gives CASSLKQSTTEAFF.

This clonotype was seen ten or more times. The CDR3 DNA reads as TGTGCCAGCAGTTACCCCGGACTAGCGGGAACCTACGAGCAGTACTTC. Protein sequence: CASSYPGLAGTYEQYF. The chain recombines TRBV6-5 with TRBJ2-7; 12 positions match TRBD2. The CDR3 sequence is 16 residues long. The germline CDR1 and CDR2 sequences are MNHEY and SVGAGI. Trimming at V came to 2 bases and at J to 2 bases, leaving 4 bases not matched to a gene.

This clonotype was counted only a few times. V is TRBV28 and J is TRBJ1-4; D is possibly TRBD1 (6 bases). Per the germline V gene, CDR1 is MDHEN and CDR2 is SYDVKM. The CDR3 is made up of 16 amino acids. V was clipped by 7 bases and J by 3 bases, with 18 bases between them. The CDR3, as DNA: TGTGCCAGCACCAGATCAGGGGCGCCGGCTAATGAAAAACTGTTTTTT. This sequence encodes CASTRSGAPANEKLFF.

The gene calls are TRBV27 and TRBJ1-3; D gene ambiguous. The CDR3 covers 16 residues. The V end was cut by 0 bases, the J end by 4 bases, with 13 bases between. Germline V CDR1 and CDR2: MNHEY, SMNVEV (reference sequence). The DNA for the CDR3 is TGTGCCAGCAGTTTATCCAGGACGGGCTCGGGAAACACCATATATTTT. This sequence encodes CASSLSRTGSGNTIYF.

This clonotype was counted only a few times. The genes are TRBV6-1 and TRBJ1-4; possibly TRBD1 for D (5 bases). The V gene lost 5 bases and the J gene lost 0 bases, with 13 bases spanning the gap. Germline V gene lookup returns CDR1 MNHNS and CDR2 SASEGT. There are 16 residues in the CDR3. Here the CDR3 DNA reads TGTGCCAGCAGTCGCTTACAGGACGCAACTAATGAAAAACTGTTTTTT. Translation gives CASSRLQDATNEKLFF.

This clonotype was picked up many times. The chain's CDR3 is CASSLEGLYEQYF. The CDR3 nucleotides read TGCGCCAGCAGCTTGGAAGGACTCTACGAGCAGTACTTC. V is TRBV5-1 and J is TRBJ2-7; a possible D gene is TRBD2 (5 bases). The CDR3 loop spans 13 amino acids. CDR1 SGHRS and CDR2 YFSETQ come from the germline V gene. Trimming stripped 0 bases from V and 3 bases from J, with 7 bases between.

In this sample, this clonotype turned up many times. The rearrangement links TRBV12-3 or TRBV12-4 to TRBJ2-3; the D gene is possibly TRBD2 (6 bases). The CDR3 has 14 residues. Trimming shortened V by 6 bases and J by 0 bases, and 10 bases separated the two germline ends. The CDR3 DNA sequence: TGTGCCAGCAGACGGGGGTCTAGCACAGATACGCAGTATTTT. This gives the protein CASRRGSSTDTQYF.